This T cell receptor (beta chain) was captured by sequencing in a study of monozygotic twins with inflammatory bowel disease. Whole-study results and caveats: Patients got different immunosuppressive treatments, which may have made their repertoires more variable.

The CDR3 sequence is 13 residues long. CDR1 WNHNN and CDR2 SYGVQD come from the germline V gene (reference sequence). Per-sample cDNA came from eight separate reactions. UMIs with a 6-nucleotide sample barcode were added by template switching. One entry per CDR3 protein, without DNA, is what TCRdb gives after re-calling the 5' RACE reads. The sample's table shows approximately 400,000 distinct CDR3 sequences. Points on this clonotype: Its specificity is unknown.

The clonotype originates from a human donor with ulcerative colitis or Crohn's disease, or a healthy co-twin of an affected twin (not recorded which). Sequencing input: blood. The chain carries TRBV10-1 and TRBJ1-1; TCRdb indicates TRBD1, and absent DNA this call remains unverified. CDR3 sequence: CASSDGGNTEAFF.